Below are 14 T cell receptor beta chains sequenced from a single sample in a study of regulatory T cells in long-lasting Graves disease. Time point reported: persistent/refractory GD, antithyroid drugs over 5 years with positive TRAb. RNA extracted from PBMCs served as the sequencing template. Building of the TCR beta libraries involved iRepertoire HTBI primers and Arm-PCR of CDR3 regions. TCRdb passed the multiplex PCR reads through MiXCR, listing each CDR3 protein once. Altogether 300,000 to 500,000 distinct CDR3 sequences are present, around 20% being singletons, with the ten largest covering 20%. The input for sequencing was peripheral blood mononuclear cells (PBMCs), taken when the disease was refractory, from a patient treated with antithyroid drugs. These TCRs come from a female donor with Graves disease.

In the case of this clonotype: At one of its ends the junction is not consistent with the germline gene, which may arise from a read error. V and J are TRBV18 and TRBJ2-1; TRBD2 matches at 12 bases. The germline V gene has CDR1 KGHSH and CDR2 LQKENI. The CDR3 totals 15 residues. The CDR3 protein is CASSPLAGGVNEQFF. The CDR3 DNA follows: TGTGCCAGCTCTCCACTAGCGGGAGGTGTTAATGAGCAGTTCTTC.

This clonotype was observed at least ten times. This chain joins TRBV5-1 and TRBJ1-6, with D possibly being TRBD1 (6 bases). V gave up 4 bases and J gave up 5 bases, with 13 bases separating them. Germline-derived CDR1 and CDR2 are SGHRS and YFSETQ. This CDR3 region has 15 residues. This chain's CDR3 is CASSAEQGDNSPLHF. The CDR3 nucleotides are TGCGCCAGCAGCGCCGAACAGGGTGATAATTCACCCCTCCACTTT.

The gene calls are TRBV7-2 and TRBJ1-2, with unresolved D. The CDR3 has 13 residues. The V gene's germline CDR1 is SGHTA and CDR2 FQGNSA. Trimming removed 4 bases at V and 4 bases at J, with 10 bases between. The CDR3 nucleotides read TGTGCCAGCAGCTCGGGAAACTCCTATGGCTACACCTTC. It codes for CASSSGNSYGYTF.

The sample holds many counts of this clonotype. The chain has TRBV2 and TRBJ1-5, with D hard to call. There are 13 residues in the CDR3. The V end was cut by 6 bases, the J end by 4 bases, with 10 bases between. Germline V gives CDR1 SNHLY, CDR2 FYNNEI. The CDR3 region has the DNA TGTGCCAGCAGGGAGCAGCAGAATCAGCCCCAGCATTTT. Translated, it gives CASREQQNQPQHF.

The chain combines TRBV4-1 with TRBJ1-2; 9 bases map to TRBD1. Germline loops: CDR1 MGHRA, CDR2 YSYEKL. This CDR3 has 15 residues. With 1 base clipped from V and 4 bases from J, the junction kept 4 bases outside the gene matches. The CDR3 region is CASSQVSTGGYGYTF. The CDR3 nucleotides read TGCGCCAGCAGCCAAGTGTCGACAGGGGGCTATGGCTACACCTTC.

The chain couples TRBV6-1 to TRBJ2-7; unclear D gene. With 5 bases removed from V and 2 bases from J, the gap between germline ends came to 16 bases. The CDR3 is made up of 15 amino acids. Germline CDR1 and CDR2: MNHNS and SASEGT. CDR3 residues: CASSQNLQLTYEQYF. CDR3 DNA: TGTGCCAGCAGTCAGAACTTGCAGCTAACCTACGAGCAGTACTTC.

In this sample, this clonotype turned up many times. The rearrangement joins TRBV7-9 to TRBJ2-5; D may be TRBD2 (5 bases). V lost 5 bases and J lost 5, with 21 bases in between. The length of the CDR3 is 16 residues. CDR1 and CDR2 from the germline V gene are SEHNR and FQNEAQ (reference sequence). The CDR3 protein is CASSLRVAAGEETQYF. CDR3 DNA: TGTGCCAGCAGCCTCCGCGTTGCGGCGGGTGAGGAGACCCAGTACTTC. The variable domain in full, with the rest retrieved from reference TRBV7-9 and TRBJ2-5, is DTGVSQNPRHKITKRGQNVTFRCDPISEHNRLYWYRQTLGQGPEFLTYFQNEAQLEKSRLLSDRFSAERPKGSFSTLEIQRTEQGDSAMYLCASSLRVAAGEETQYFGPGTRLLVL.

J is TRBJ2-1 and V is TRBV28; 8 bases map to TRBD2. With V trimmed by 4 bases and J by 5 bases, 13 bases remained unmatched. This CDR3 is 17 amino acids long. Germline V gene sequence: CDR1 MDHEN, CDR2 SYDVKM. CDR3 bases: TGTGCCAGCAGTTCCCTTGGTAGCGGGGTCCCGAACAATGAGCAGTTCTTC. Translating it yields CASSSLGSGVPNNEQFF.

This clonotype was recorded many times. This rearrangement joins TRBV12-3 or TRBV12-4 to TRBJ2-7; perhaps TRBD1 as D (6 bases). Trimming cost V 6 bases and J 3 bases, with 9 bases left between them. This CDR3 has 12 residues. In nucleotides, the CDR3 is TGTGCCAGCAGAGGACAGAACTACGAGCAGTACTTC. This sequence encodes CASRGQNYEQYF.

The chain joins TRBV11-2 to TRBJ1-3; no definite D call. The V end was cut by 2 bases, the J end by 0 bases, with 8 bases between. Germline assignment: CDR1 SGHAT and CDR2 FQNNGV. This CDR3 region has 15 residues. CDR3 nucleotide sequence: TGTGCCAGCAGCTTAAGTAAGCTCTCTGGAAACACCATATATTTT. Its protein is CASSLSKLSGNTIYF.

This clonotype was counted at least ten times. The chain employs TRBV12-3 or TRBV12-4 and TRBJ2-5, with D unresolved. This CDR3 is 13 amino acids long. The V gene lost 1 base and the J gene lost 5 bases, with 8 bases spanning the gap. The CDR3 sequence: CASSLGARETQYF. The DNA for the CDR3 is TGTGCCAGCAGTTTAGGAGCTCGGGAGACCCAGTACTTC.

This clonotype has ten or more counts. This chain joins TRBV28 and TRBJ1-1, with a tentative D call TRBD1 (6 bases). In germline, CDR1 is MDHEN, CDR2 SYDVKM. The CDR3 extends over 17 amino acids. V lost 5 bases and J lost 1, with 20 bases in between. The CDR3 sequence is CASSLPLPGHQNTEAFF. The CDR3 DNA reads as TGTGCCAGCAGTCTACCCCTCCCGGGACACCAGAACACTGAAGCTTTCTTT.

This clonotype came up a few times. The J gene is TRBJ1-2, the V gene TRBV7-2; D is unresolved. Germline V gene sequence: CDR1 SGHTA, CDR2 FQGNSA. Deletions cut 5 bases from V and 0 bases from J, with 19 bases between. There are 17 residues in the CDR3. The CDR3 DNA reads TGTGCCAGCAGCCTAACTGGCGCCAGACCAACTAACTATGGCTACACCTTC. The encoded protein is CASSLTGARPTNYGYTF.

This clonotype was seen only a few times. J is TRBJ2-5 and V is TRBV19; D unclear. This CDR3 has 13 residues. Between the trimmed V and J ends, which lost 3 bases and 2 bases, there was a span of 7 bases. The germline V gene has CDR1 LNHDA and CDR2 SQIVND (reference sequence). CDR3 in DNA: TGTGCCAGTAGTATTGGGTTTCAAGAGACCCAGTACTTC. Its protein is CASSIGFQETQYF.